This T cell receptor beta chain was identified during a study of blood T cells in healthy people across ages. The second PCR ran roughly 7 to 12 cycles with a sample-barcoded 5' primer and J-beta primers. TCRdb fed the 5' RACE reads into MiXCR, producing one record per CDR3 protein. Of 750,000 to 1,000,000 distinct CDR3 sequences in the sample, 25% to 30% are singletons; the top ten hold roughly 10%. This clonotype was found a few times. This CDR3 is 12 amino acids long. Trimming pared 5 bases from V and 6 bases from J, leaving 14 bases between. Per the germline V gene, CDR1 is DFQATT and CDR2 is SNEGSKA (reference sequence). The same data also contributed to another study, on T cells of mothers and their children.

The rearrangement uses TRBV20-1 and TRBJ2-7; D remains ambiguous. This receptor was identified in a woman aged 40 to 50 in good health. Sequencing was carried out using blood. This CDR3 reads CSAEDRASEQYF. Here the CDR3 DNA reads TGCAGTGCTGAAGATAGGGCAAGCGAGCAGTACTTC.